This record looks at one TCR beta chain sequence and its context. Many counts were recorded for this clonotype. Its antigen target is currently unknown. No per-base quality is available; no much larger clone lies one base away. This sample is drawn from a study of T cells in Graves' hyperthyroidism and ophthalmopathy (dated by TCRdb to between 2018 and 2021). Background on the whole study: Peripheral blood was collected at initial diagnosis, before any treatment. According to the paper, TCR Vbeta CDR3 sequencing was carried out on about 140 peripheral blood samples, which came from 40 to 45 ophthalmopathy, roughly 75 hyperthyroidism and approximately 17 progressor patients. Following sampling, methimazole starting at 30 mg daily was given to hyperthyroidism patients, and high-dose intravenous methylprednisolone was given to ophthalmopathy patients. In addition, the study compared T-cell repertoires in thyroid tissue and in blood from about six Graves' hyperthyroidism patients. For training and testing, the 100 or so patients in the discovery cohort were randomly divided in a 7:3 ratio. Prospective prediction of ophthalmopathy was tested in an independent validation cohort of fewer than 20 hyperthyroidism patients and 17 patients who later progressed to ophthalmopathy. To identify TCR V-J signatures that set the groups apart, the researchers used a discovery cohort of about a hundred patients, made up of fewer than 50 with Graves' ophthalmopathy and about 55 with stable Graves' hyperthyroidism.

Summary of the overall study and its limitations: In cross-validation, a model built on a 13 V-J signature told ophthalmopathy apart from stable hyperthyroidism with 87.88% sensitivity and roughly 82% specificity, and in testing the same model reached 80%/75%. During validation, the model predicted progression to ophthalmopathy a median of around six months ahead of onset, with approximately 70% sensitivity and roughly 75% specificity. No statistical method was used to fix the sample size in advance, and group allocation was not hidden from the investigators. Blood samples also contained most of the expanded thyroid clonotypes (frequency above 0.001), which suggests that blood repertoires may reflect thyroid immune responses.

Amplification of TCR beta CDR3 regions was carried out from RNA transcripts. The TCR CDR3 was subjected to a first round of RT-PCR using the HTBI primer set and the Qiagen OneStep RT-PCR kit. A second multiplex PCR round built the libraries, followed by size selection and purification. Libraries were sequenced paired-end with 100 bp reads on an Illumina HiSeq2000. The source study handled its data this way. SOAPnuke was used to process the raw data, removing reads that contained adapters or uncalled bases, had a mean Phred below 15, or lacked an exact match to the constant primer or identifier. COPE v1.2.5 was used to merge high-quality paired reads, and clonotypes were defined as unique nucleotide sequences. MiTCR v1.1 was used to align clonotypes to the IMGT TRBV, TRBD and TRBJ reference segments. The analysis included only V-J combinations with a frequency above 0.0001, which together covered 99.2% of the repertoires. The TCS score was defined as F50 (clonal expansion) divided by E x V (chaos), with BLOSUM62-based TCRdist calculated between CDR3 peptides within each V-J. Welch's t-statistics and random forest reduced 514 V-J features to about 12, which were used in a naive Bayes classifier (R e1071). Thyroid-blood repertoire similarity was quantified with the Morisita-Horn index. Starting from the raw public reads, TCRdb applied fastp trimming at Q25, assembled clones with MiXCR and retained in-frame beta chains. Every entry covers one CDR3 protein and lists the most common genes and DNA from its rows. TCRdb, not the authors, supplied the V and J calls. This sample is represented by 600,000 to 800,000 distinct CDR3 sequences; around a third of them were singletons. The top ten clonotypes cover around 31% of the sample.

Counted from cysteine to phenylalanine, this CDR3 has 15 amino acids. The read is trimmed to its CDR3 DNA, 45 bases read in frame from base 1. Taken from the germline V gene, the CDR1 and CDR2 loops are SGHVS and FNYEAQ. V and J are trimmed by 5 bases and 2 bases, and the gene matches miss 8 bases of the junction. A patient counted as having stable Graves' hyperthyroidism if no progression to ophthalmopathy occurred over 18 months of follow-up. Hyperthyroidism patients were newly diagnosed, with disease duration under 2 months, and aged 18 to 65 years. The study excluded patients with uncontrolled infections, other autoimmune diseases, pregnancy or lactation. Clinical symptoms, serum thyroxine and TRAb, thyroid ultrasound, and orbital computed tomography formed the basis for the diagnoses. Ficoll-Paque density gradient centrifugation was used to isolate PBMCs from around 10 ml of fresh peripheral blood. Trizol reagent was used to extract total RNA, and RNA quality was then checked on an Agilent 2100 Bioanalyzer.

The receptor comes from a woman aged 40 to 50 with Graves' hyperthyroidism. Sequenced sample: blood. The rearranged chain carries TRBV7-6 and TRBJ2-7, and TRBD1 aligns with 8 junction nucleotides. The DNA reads TGTGCCAGCAGCCCAGGGGGCGGGATCGCCTACGAGCAGTACTTC. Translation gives CASSPGGGIAYEQYF.